The sequence of this T cell receptor (beta chain) was determined in a study of OX40 agonist ivuxolimab in advanced cancers. Libraries were prepared by immunoSEQ multiplex PCR; TCRdb keeps only in-frame clonotypes and omits some of them. Of some 85,000 clones in the sample, 70% to 90% are singletons; the top ten hold 0.25% to 0.35%. Researchers took blood at baseline, on cycle 4 day 1, and on cycle 7 day 1. The germline V gene encodes CDR1 SGHRS and CDR2 YFSETQ. The V end lost 0 bases, the J end lost 4 bases, and 12 bases lay between the germline ends. The CDR3 runs to 15 residues. A remark on this clone: Its target is unknown.

Overall study results and limits: Partial responders treated at 0.1-3.0 mg/kg exhibited clonal expansion among the lowest measured.

The clonotype comes from an adult with an advanced solid tumor such as melanoma, head and neck, liver or kidney cancer. Sequenced here: CD4+ or CD8+ T cells sorted from blood, sampled in a trial of the OX40 agonist ivuxolimab. J is TRBJ2-3 and V is TRBV5-1; no clear D gene. The chain's CDR3 is CASSLAGQSPDTQYF. The CDR3 bases are TGCGCCAGCAGCTTGGCCGGGCAGTCGCCAGATACGCAGTATTTT.